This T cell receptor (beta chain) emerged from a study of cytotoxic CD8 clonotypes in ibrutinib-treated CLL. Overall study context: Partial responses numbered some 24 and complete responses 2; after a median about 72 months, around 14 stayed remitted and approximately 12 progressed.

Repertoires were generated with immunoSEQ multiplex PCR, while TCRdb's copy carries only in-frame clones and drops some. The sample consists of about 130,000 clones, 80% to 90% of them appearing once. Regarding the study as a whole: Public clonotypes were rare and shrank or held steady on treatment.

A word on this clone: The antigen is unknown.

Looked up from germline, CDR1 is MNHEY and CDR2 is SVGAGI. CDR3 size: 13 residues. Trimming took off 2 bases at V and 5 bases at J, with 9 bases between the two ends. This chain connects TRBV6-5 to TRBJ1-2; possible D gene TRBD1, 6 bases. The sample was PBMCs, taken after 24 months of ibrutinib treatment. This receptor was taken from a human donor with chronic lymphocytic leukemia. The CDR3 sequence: CASSYEQGYGYTF. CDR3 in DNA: TGTGCCAGCAGTTACGAACAGGGTTATGGCTACACCTTC.